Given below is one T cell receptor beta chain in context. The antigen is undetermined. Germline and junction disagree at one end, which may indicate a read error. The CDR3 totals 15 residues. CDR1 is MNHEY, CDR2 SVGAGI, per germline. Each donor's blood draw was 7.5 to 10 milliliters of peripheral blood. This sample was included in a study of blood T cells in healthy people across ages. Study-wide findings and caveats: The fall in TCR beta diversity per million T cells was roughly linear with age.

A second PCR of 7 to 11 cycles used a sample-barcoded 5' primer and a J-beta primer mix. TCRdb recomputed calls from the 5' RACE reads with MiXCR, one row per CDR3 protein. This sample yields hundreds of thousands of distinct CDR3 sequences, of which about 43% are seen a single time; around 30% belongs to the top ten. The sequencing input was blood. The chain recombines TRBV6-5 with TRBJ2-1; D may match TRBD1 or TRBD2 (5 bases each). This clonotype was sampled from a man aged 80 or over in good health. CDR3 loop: CVSSYARGAYNEQFF. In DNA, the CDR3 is TGTGTCAGCAGTTACGCTAGGGGAGCCTACAATGAGCAGTTCTTC.